A selection of T cell receptor beta chains follows, all from one sample in a study of immune heterogeneity within non-small cell lung tumors. TCRdb reanalysed the multiplex PCR reads using MiXCR and keeps one entry per CDR3 protein. The table lists 7,500 to 10,000 distinct CDR3 sequences, roughly a third of them singletons, with about 11% in the top ten. The sample taken for sequencing was lung tumor tissue. All receptors derive from a man between 60 and 75 years old with non-small cell lung cancer. CDR3s include the opening cysteine and the closing phenylalanine or tryptophan. The D gene is left open where the match is weak. Part of the rows lack a size; the others show once, few, many or a class for expanded clones.

J gene	clone size	D gene	V gene	CDR3 protein	CDR3 DNA
TRBJ1-2	medium-sized	TRBD1	TRBV12-3/TRBV12-4	CASSLPIRGPVYGYTF	TGTGCCAGCAGTTTGCCTATCAGGGGGCCCGTGTATGGCTACACCTTC
TRBJ2-7	NA	TRBD2	TRBV20-1	CSARELAGGPHEQYF	TGCAGTGCTAGGGAACTAGCGGGAGGTCCCCACGAGCAGTACTTC
TRBJ2-7	many	NA	TRBV5-6	CASSLGELRRNSYEQYF	TGTGCCAGCAGCTTGGGGGAACTAAGGCGAAACTCCTACGAGCAGTACTTC
TRBJ2-2	NA	TRBD2	TRBV19	CASSPSPRGGGELFF	TGTGCCAGTAGTCCATCCCCTCGGGGGGGCGGGGAGCTGTTTTTT
TRBJ2-7	many	NA	TRBV3-1	CASSQVEAAGEQYF	TGTGCCAGCAGCCAAGTTGAGGCCGCGGGGGAGCAGTACTTC
TRBJ2-2	many	NA	TRBV18	CASSPRVGTGELFF	TGTGCCAGCTCACCTCGCGTCGGCACCGGGGAGCTGTTTTTT
TRBJ2-7	medium-sized	TRBD2	TRBV20-1	CSARDPTSGTSYEQYF	TGCAGTGCTAGAGATCCGACTAGCGGGACATCCTACGAGCAGTACTTC
TRBJ2-3	NA	TRBD2	TRBV4-3	CASSQEGRGPTDTQYF	TGCGCCAGCAGCCAAGAGGGGAGGGGCCCCACAGATACGCAGTATTTT
TRBJ1-5	NA	TRBD1	TRBV28	CASWTGNQHQHF	TGTGCCAGCTGGACAGGAAATCAGCACCAGCATTTT
TRBJ2-6	many	NA	TRBV7-9	CASCSGANVLTF	TGTGCCAGCTGTTCTGGGGCCAACGTCCTGACTTTC
TRBJ2-1	many	NA	TRBV7-2	CASSLGRGPYNEQFF	TGTGCCAGCAGCTTAGGGCGGGGCCCCTACAATGAGCAGTTCTTC
TRBJ2-3	many	TRBD2	TRBV5-4	CASSPLAGGATDTQYF	TGTGCCAGCAGCCCCCTAGCGGGAGGGGCCACAGATACGCAGTATTTT
TRBJ1-1	many	NA	TRBV2	CASSEVQGPGGEAFF	TGTGCCAGCAGTGAAGTTCAGGGGCCTGGAGGTGAAGCTTTCTTT
TRBJ1-1	medium-sized	TRBD1	TRBV6-1	CASRGQGVMNTEAFF	TGTGCCAGCAGAGGACAGGGAGTCATGAACACTGAAGCTTTCTTT
TRBJ2-3	many	NA	TRBV6-1	CASTTYRASYTQYF	TGTGCCAGCACCACATACCGGGCCTCATATACGCAGTATTTT
TRBJ1-1	many	NA	TRBV3-1	CASSQAGSTEAFF	TGTGCCAGCAGCCAAGCAGGGAGCACTGAAGCTTTCTTT
TRBJ1-4	NA	NA	TRBV6-1	CATKTGNWGKLFF	TGTGCCACTAAAACAGGGAATTGGGGAAAACTGTTTTTT
TRBJ2-2	many	TRBD1	TRBV5-1	CASSFDRGGGELFF	TGCGCCAGCAGCTTCGACAGGGGAGGCGGGGAGCTGTTTTTT
TRBJ1-2	medium-sized	TRBD1	TRBV5-1	CASTLDRANYGYTF	TGCGCCAGCACCTTGGACAGGGCTAACTATGGCTACACCTTC
TRBJ1-2	NA	NA	TRBV7-9	CASRPTGPRGYTF	TGTGCCAGCAGACCTACCGGGCCCCGTGGCTACACCTTC
TRBJ2-7	once	NA	TRBV11-2	CASSLTFVNRRYEQYF	TGTGCCAGCAGCTTAACTTTCGTGAACAGACGATACGAGCAGTACTTC
TRBJ2-3	medium-sized	NA	TRBV2	CASSEARAGGTDTQYF	TGTGCCAGCAGTGAAGCGCGGGCAGGGGGCACAGATACGCAGTATTTT
TRBJ2-7	NA	NA	TRBV27	CASSRGGPYEQYF	TGTGCCAGCAGTCGTGGGGGACCCTACGAGCAGTACTTC
TRBJ2-7	many	NA	TRBV7-9	CASSLGATSYEQYF	TGTGCCAGCAGCTTAGGTGCCACATCCTACGAGCAGTACTTC
TRBJ2-3	many	NA	TRBV4-3	CASSQEGRNTDTQYF	TGCGCCAGCAGCCAAGAAGGCAGAAACACAGATACGCAGTATTTT
TRBJ2-3	large	NA	TRBV5-1	CASSFQTDTQYF	TGCGCCAGCAGCTTCCAGACAGATACGCAGTATTTT
TRBJ2-7	medium-sized	TRBD2	TRBV7-2	CASSLGTSGSYEQYF	TGTGCCAGCAGCTTAGGGACTAGCGGGTCCTACGAGCAGTACTTC
TRBJ2-5	many	NA	TRBV7-2	CASSLPARGETQYF	TGTGCCAGCAGCTTACCCGCGCGGGGTGAGACCCAGTACTTC
TRBJ2-2	NA	TRBD2	TRBV10-3	CAISDFGTSGRRIVSGELFF	TGTGCCATCAGTGACTTTGGGACTAGCGGGAGGAGAATTGTTTCCGGGGAGCTGTTTTTT
TRBJ2-7	medium-sized	NA	TRBV28	CASSFLGTYEQYF	TGTGCCAGCAGTTTTCTGGGAACCTACGAGCAGTACTTC
TRBJ2-6	NA	NA	TRBV7-3	CASSFGGANVLTF	TGTGCCAGCAGCTTTGGTGGGGCCAACGTCCTGACTTTC
TRBJ2-1	once	NA	TRBV11-3	CASSRRSGPRRNEQFF	TGTGCCAGCAGCCGCCGTAGCGGCCCACGGAGGAATGAGCAGTTCTTC
TRBJ2-7	NA	NA	TRBV20-1	CSARIRGGGENEQYF	TGCAGTGCTAGAATCAGGGGTGGAGGGGAAAACGAGCAGTACTTC
TRBJ2-3	many	NA	TRBV7-6	CASSTLPGRTDTQYF	TGTGCCAGCAGCACTCTTCCGGGACGGACAGATACGCAGTATTTT
TRBJ1-1	medium-sized	TRBD1	TRBV12-3/TRBV12-4	CASSQTGGNTEAFF	TGTGCCAGCAGTCAGACAGGGGGCAACACTGAAGCTTTCTTT
TRBJ2-7	NA	NA	TRBV28	CASSLSPADYEQYF	TGTGCCAGCAGTTTATCACCCGCGGACTACGAGCAGTACTTC
TRBJ1-2	few	TRBD1	TRBV12-3/TRBV12-4	CASSNGTALTNYGYTF	TGTGCCAGCAGTAACGGGACAGCCCTTACTAACTATGGCTACACCTTC
TRBJ2-1	NA	TRBD1	TRBV20-1	CSAQDRGDEQFF	TGCAGTGCTCAGGACAGGGGCGATGAGCAGTTCTTC
TRBJ1-3	medium-sized	NA	TRBV7-2	CASASGGGNTIYF	TGTGCCAGCGCTTCGGGGGGAGGAAACACCATATATTTT
TRBJ1-2	many	NA	TRBV7-8	CASSPDSNYGYTF	TGTGCCAGCAGCCCGGACAGTAACTATGGCTACACCTTC
TRBJ2-7	NA	NA	TRBV29-1	CSVADSEQYF	TGCAGCGTTGCCGACAGCGAGCAGTACTTC
TRBJ2-5	many	NA	TRBV4-2	CASSQESSGLQTQYF	TGTGCCAGCAGCCAAGAGTCTTCAGGGTTGCAGACCCAGTACTTC
TRBJ2-7	large	NA	TRBV27	CASSLLPGKGDEQYF	TGTGCCAGCAGTTTATTGCCAGGGAAAGGCGACGAGCAGTACTTC
TRBJ2-7	medium-sized	NA	TRBV6-1	CASSPRGSPYEQYF	TGTGCCAGCAGCCCGAGAGGCAGTCCCTACGAGCAGTACTTC
TRBJ2-3	NA	NA	TRBV20-1	CSARDGARRTAESTQYF	TGCAGTGCTAGAGATGGCGCCCGGAGGACGGCGGAGAGTACGCAGTATTTT
TRBJ2-7	many	TRBD1	TRBV5-8	CASSRTGTGTAYEQYF	TGTGCCAGCAGCCGAACTGGGACAGGGACGGCCTACGAGCAGTACTTC
TRBJ2-1	NA	NA	TRBV20-1	CSARADYYNEQFF	TGCAGTGCTAGAGCGGACTACTACAATGAGCAGTTCTTC
TRBJ1-2	once	NA	TRBV2	CASSEALDAGIYGYTF	TGTGCCAGCAGTGAAGCGCTTGACGCAGGAATCTATGGCTACACCTTC
TRBJ2-3	few	TRBD2	TRBV10-3	CAISGLAGNTDTQYF	TGTGCCATCAGCGGACTAGCGGGGAACACAGATACGCAGTATTTT
TRBJ1-5	many	NA	TRBV28	CASSLSRWVNQPQHF	TGTGCCAGCAGTTTAAGCAGATGGGTAAATCAGCCCCAGCATTTT
TRBJ1-1	many	NA	TRBV28	CASSSPSIAFF	TGTGCCAGCAGTTCGCCATCCATTGCTTTCTTT
TRBJ1-1	many	NA	TRBV12-5	CASGNLEGTEAFF	TGTGCTAGTGGAAACTTGGAGGGGACTGAAGCTTTCTTT
TRBJ2-5	few	NA	TRBV12-3/TRBV12-4	CASSPGPLPETQYF	TGTGCCAGCAGTCCTGGGCCCCTCCCGGAGACCCAGTACTTC
TRBJ2-2	once	NA	TRBV19	CASMGGGNTGELFF	TGTGCCAGTATGGGCGGAGGGAACACCGGGGAGCTGTTTTTT
TRBJ2-3	many	NA	TRBV4-1	CASSLDGRADTQYF	TGCGCCAGCAGCCTTGACGGGAGAGCAGATACGCAGTATTTT
TRBJ2-1	NA	TRBD1	TRBV20-1	CRVGQGASANNEQFF	TGCAGGGTTGGACAGGGGGCATCGGCAAACAATGAGCAGTTCTTC
TRBJ2-5	many	NA	TRBV27	CASSLSSAHSQETQYF	TGTGCCAGCAGTTTATCTTCGGCACACTCCCAAGAGACCCAGTACTTC
TRBJ2-5	medium-sized	NA	TRBV20-1	CSARVVTEGSPGSQYF	TGCAGTGCTAGAGTTGTGACAGAAGGGTCCCCTGGGTCCCAGTACTTC
TRBJ2-1	medium-sized	TRBD2	TRBV6-2/TRBV6-3	CASRGGGAGAGSYNEQFF	TGTGCCAGCAGGGGAGGCGGAGCGGGAGCGGGCTCCTACAATGAGCAGTTCTTC
TRBJ1-2	once	NA	TRBV3-1	CASSQTGVYGYTF	TGTGCCAGCAGCCAGACAGGCGTCTATGGCTACACCTTC